This T cell receptor (beta chain) came from a study of shared clonotypes between healthy human individuals (dated by TCRdb to the early 2020s). Some background on the complete study: Two women and a few men aged 18 to 49 years were included in the cohort. To estimate repertoire size and how much clonotypes are shared between individuals, the study performed deep sequencing of blood TCR repertoires from 4 to 6 healthy adults. Each donor's leukapheresis produced roughly between roughly 0.85 and 9 billion PBMCs. Per donor, three plates each were used for CD4 naive and CD4 memory, two for CD8 naive, and one for CD8 memory. Libraries were prepared and TCR repertoires were sequenced by different laboratories using diverse techniques, in order to increase sequencing depth and limit assay-specific biases.

As to this clone: No cognate antigen has been identified for it. The record has no base qualities; no much larger clone is one base away.

For the CD8 naive samples, CD45RO-negative cells were positively selected for CCR7, yielding a CD45RA+CCR7+ population from which TemRA cells were excluded. The donors were healthy, HIV-negative adults with no recently reported acute infections or vaccinations. Every donor was a Caucasian adult residing in Nashville, Tennessee, USA. Blood was obtained by leukapheresis, after which PBMCs were separated by Ficoll-Histopaque density gradient centrifugation and cryopreserved in liquid nitrogen vapor phase. Purity and quantity of every magnetically sorted T cell population were checked by analytical flow cytometry. Genomic DNA was isolated from each sorted fraction and quantified by UV absorbance on a Nanodrop 2000c. The study at large found these results: The genetic and exposure-history diversity represented was limited by the small number of donors. Rarefaction of sorted-subset datasets indicated incomplete sequencing despite the large sequencing depth. Pairwise subsampling indicated that sequencing depth was expected to affect the degree of clonotype sharing among donors. Sharing across a few donors was observed for approximately 5% of naive CD4, 3% to 4% of naive CD8, over 2% of memory CD4, and about 0.4% of memory CD8 clonotypes. Clonotypes shared by all four sorted-subset donors showed higher generation probabilities than non-shared clonotypes. Naive subsets generally had larger estimated clonotype richness than memory subsets did. Sampling was restricted to blood, and TCR repertoires in tissues likely differ from the TCR repertoires found in blood.

Cut back by 1 base and 8 bases, the V and J ends lie 9 bases apart. As encoded in the germline V gene, CDR1 is SGHTA while CDR2 is FQGNSA. The CDR3 runs 13 residues from the cysteine to the phenylalanine. Only CDR3 DNA remains: 39 bases, in frame from the first base. Using the deep immunoSEQ assay, multiplex PCR amplified TCR CDR3 regions from genomic DNA. For each cell subset, the extracted genomic DNA was distributed evenly across all wells of several immunoSEQ 96-well plates, and each plate served as one replicate. For sorted subsets, 200 to 250 ng of genomic DNA, equivalent to some 30,000 T cell genomes, went into each replicate PCR. Purified libraries were measured with a Qubit 3.0 fluorometer, size-checked on a Bioanalyzer 2100, and measured again with the KAPA Library Quantification kit. Each immunoSEQ 96-well plate was sequenced on its own single-read 150-cycle Illumina NextSeq 550 flow cell. On the authors' methods: Because the immunoSEQ output included only junctional sequences and no quality scores, the filtering could not be the same as the filtering used for full-length reads. To assign V/J genes and CDR3, sequences were annotated using PyIR, a Python wrapper for IgBLAST v1.9, with IMGT germline references. Any read was removed if the V/J assignment was weak (E-value above 1e-6), the CDR3 was missing, or the read contained stop codons, out-of-frame junctions, or ambiguous translated residues. A V3J clonotype was defined by an identical inferred V gene, J gene, and CDR3 amino acid sequence. The percentage overlap between two repertoires was calculated by dividing the number of shared unique clonotypes by the size of the smaller repertoire. Three approaches were used to assess repertoire richness: RTK rarefaction, the Chao1 estimator, and Recon v2.1 estimates of unobserved clonotypes. For all TCRbeta clonotypes obtained by the gDNA method from a handful of donors, generation probabilities were computed with OLGA. Held by TCRdb, this immuneACCESS table contains in-frame sequences only and omits some clones. Under half of the omission traces to an unresolved V gene where checked; the cause of the rest is unknown. That table supplies the V and J calls and clone size; D and trimming were determined from the DNA. The table for this sample lists about 590,000 clones; 95% of them were counted only once. The ten largest clones take up about 0.11% of the sample.

This sequence originates from a woman aged 25-40 years in good health. The chain is assembled from TRBV7-2 and TRBJ2-1; the D gene is not confidently resolved. The sequenced sample consisted of naive CD8+ T cells sorted from blood. The cell subset or site label on this specimen signifies: CD45RA+CCR7+. The CDR3 corresponds to CASSLGRTDEQFF. The sequence in DNA is TGTGCCAGCAGCTTAGGAAGAACCGATGAGCAGTTCTTC.